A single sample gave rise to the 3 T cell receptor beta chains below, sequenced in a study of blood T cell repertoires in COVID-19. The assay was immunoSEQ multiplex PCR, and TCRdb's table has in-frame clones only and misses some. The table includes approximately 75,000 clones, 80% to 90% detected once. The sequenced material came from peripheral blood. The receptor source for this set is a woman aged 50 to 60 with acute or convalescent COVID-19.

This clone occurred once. This chain's CDR3 is CASEPGQGTEQYF. The DNA for the CDR3 is TGTGCCAGCGAGCCGGGACAGGGGACGGAGCAGTACTTC. The rearrangement joins TRBV6-6 to TRBJ2-7; 10 bases are shared with TRBD1. With 8 bases clipped from V and 7 bases from J, the junction kept 8 bases outside the gene matches. The CDR3 runs to 13 residues. The germline V gene has CDR1 MNHNY and CDR2 SVGAGI (reference sequence).

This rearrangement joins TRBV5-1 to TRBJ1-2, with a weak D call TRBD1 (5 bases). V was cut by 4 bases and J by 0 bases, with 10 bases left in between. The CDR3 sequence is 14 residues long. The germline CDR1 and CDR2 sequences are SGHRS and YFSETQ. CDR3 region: CASSTDSANYGYTF. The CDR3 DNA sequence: TGCGCCAGCAGCACCGACAGCGCTAACTATGGCTACACCTTC. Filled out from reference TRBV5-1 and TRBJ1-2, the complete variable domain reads KAGVTQTPRYLIKTRGQQVTLSCSPISGHRSVSWYQQTPGQGLQFLFEYFSETQRNKGNFPGRFSGRQFSNSRSEMNVSTLELGDSALYLCASSTDSANYGYTFGSGTRLTVV.

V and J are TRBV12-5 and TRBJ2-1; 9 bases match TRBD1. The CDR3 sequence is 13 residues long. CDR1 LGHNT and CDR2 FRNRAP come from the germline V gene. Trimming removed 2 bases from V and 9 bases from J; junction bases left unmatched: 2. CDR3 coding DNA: TGTGCTAGTGGTTTGTACAGGGGGCGTGAGCAGTTCTTC. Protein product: CASGLYRGREQFF. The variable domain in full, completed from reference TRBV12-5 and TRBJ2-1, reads DARVTQTPRHKVTEMGQEVTMRCQPILGHNTVFWYRQTMMQGLELLAYFRNRAPLDDSGMPKDRFSAEMPDATLATLKIQPSEPRDSAVYFCASGLYRGREQFFGPGTRLTVL.